This T cell receptor beta chain was identified during a study of shared clonotypes between healthy human individuals. Repertoires were generated with immunoSEQ multiplex PCR, while TCRdb's copy carries only in-frame clones and drops some. The profile shows more than 2 million clones, about 95% of them singletons. The naive CD8 fraction comprised CD45RO-negative cells positively selected for CCR7 and excluded terminally differentiated effector memory CD45RA+ cells. Study outcomes and limitations: Incomplete sequencing of sorted subsets was indicated by rarefaction despite large depth. Of the naive CD4 clonotypes, roughly 5% were shared across a handful of donors.

A word on this clone: The antigen is undetermined.

Trimming pared 0 bases from V and 5 bases from J, leaving 13 bases between. This CDR3 is 15 amino acids long. CDR1 and CDR2 (germline): LNHNV, YYDKDF (reference sequence). J is TRBJ2-5 and V is TRBV15; D is uncertain. This receptor was taken from a man in his late teens or twenties in good health. The specimen sequenced was naive CD8+ T cells sorted from blood. Here the CDR3 DNA reads TGTGCCACCAGCAGAGATCGAGCAGCACTGGAGACCCAGTACTTC. Translating gives CATSRDRAALETQYF.